The sequence of this T cell receptor (beta chain) was determined in a study of CD8 T cells in ankylosing spondylitis. A note on this clonotype: Its antigen is still unknown.

In making TCR beta libraries, quantitative 5'-RACE with molecular barcodes was used. A single record per CDR3 protein comes from TCRdb applying MiXCR to the 5' RACE reads. This table holds more than 650,000 distinct CDR3 sequences, 10% to 15% found once. General study points: Matched ankylosing spondylitis synovial fluid reportedly showed significant enrichment of disease-linked clones. Prior work had noted some motif variants in reactive arthritis blood and synovial fluid. Eight or nine highly homologous variants formed a TCR beta motif that appeared characteristic of ankylosing spondylitis blood.

There are 15 residues in the CDR3. Germline V gene data show CDR1 as KGHSH and CDR2 as LQKENI. Trimming removed 2 bases from V and 5 bases from J; junction bases left unmatched: 8. V usage is TRBV18 and J usage is TRBJ2-5; 7 nucleotides match TRBD1. This TCR derives from a male donor with ankylosing spondylitis. The sample taken for sequencing was blood, either unsorted or a sorted T cell fraction (not recorded which). DNA of the CDR3: TGTGCCAGCTCACCAAGACAGGGTGTGGAGGAGACCCAGTACTTC. The encoded protein is CASSPRQGVEETQYF.